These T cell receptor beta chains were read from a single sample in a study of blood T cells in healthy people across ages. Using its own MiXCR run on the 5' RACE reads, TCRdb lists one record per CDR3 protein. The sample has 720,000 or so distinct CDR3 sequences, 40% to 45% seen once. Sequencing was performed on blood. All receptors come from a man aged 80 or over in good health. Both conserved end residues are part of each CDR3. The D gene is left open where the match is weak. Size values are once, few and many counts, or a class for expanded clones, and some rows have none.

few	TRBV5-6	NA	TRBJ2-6	TGTGCCAGCAGCTTGCGGGAAAAGATAACTGGGGCCAACGTCCTGACTTTC	CASSLREKITGANVLTF
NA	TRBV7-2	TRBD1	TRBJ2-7	TGTGCCGGCAGCTACGACAGGGGGCGCTACGAGCAGTACTTC	CAGSYDRGRYEQYF
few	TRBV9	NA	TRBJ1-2	TGTGCCAGCAGCGTAGTTGCGGACGCCTATGGCTACACCTTC	CASSVVADAYGYTF
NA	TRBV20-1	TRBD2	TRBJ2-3	TGCAGACCCCACAGCGGGAGGGCCACAGATACGCAGTATTTT	CRPHSGRATDTQYF
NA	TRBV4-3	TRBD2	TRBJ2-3	TGCGCCAGCAGCCAAGACCTGGGACTAGCGGTGACAGATACGCAGTATTTT	CASSQDLGLAVTDTQYF
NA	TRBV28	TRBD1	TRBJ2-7	TGTGCCAGCAGTTTCCGGGACAGGGTACGATCCGAGCAGTACTTC	CASSFRDRVRSEQYF
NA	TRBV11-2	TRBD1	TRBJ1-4	TGTGCCAGCAGCTCCCGGGACAGGGGTAATGAAAAACTGTTTTTT	CASSSRDRGNEKLFF
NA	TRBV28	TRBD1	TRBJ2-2	TGTGCCAGCAGTCGAACGGGGACAGCGAAGGCCGGGGAGCTGTTTTTT	CASSRTGTAKAGELFF
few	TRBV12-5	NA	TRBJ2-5	TGTGCTAGTCCTCCTCTCAGGGAAGAGACCCAGTACTTC	CASPPLREETQYF
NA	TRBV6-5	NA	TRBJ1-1	TGTGCCAGCAGTTACTCGAGAAGCGGGAACACTGAAGCTTTCTTT	CASSYSRSGNTEAFF
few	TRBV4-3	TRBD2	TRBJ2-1	TGCGCCAGCAGCCAGATGACTAGCGGGAGAAACTACAATGAGCAGTTCTTC	CASSQMTSGRNYNEQFF
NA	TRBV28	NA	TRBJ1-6	TGTGCCAGCAGTTTAGACGCCAGAGATTCACCCCTCCACTTT	CASSLDARDSPLHF
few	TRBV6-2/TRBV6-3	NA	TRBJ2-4	TGTGCCAGCAGTCCTCTAAACATTCAGTACTTC	CASSPLNIQYF
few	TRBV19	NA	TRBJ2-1	TGTGCCACCACGGTGGGGTCCTACAATGAGCAGTTCTTC	CATTVGSYNEQFF
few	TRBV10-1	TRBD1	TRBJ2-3	TGCGCCAGCAGTGACCAACGACAGGGCAACACAGATACGCAGTATTTT	CASSDQRQGNTDTQYF
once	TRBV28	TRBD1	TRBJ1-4	TGTGCCAGCAGTTTCACAGGGGGCGCGGGAGGAAAACTGTTTTTT	CASSFTGGAGGKLFF
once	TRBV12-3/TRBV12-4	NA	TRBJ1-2	TGTGCCAGCACTCTTCGCTATGGCTACACCTTC	CASTLRYGYTF
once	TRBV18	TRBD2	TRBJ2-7	TGTGCCAGCTCACCATTCACGACTAGCGGAGCCTACGAGCAGTACTTC	CASSPFTTSGAYEQYF
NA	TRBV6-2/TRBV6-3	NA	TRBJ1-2	TGTGCCAGCATTGAAACCCGGGACCTAGAACCCTATGGCTACACCTTC	CASIETRDLEPYGYTF
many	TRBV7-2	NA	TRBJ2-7	TGTGCCAGCAGCTTAGTGCTGTACGAGCAGTACTTC	CASSLVLYEQYF
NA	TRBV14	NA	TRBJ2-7	TGTGCCAGCAGCCAAGGGCGGGGCCGTGCCTACGAGCAGTACTTC	CASSQGRGRAYEQYF
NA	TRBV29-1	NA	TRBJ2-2	TGCGGCGTTGAAGATAGGGGGGGCCCCCGGACCGGGGAGCTGTTTTTT	CGVEDRGGPRTGELFF
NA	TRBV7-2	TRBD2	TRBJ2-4	TGTGCCAGCAGCTCAAGGGCGGGACTAGCGGGATTAGAGCAGTACTTC	CASSSRAGLAGLEQYF
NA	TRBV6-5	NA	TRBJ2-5	TGTGCCAGCAGTGTCAGGGGTGAGACCCAGTACTTC	CASSVRGETQYF
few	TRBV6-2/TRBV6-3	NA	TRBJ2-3	TGTGCCAGCAGTTATCCTTCTAGCACAGATACGCAGTATTTT	CASSYPSSTDTQYF
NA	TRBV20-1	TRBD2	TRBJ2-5	TGCAGTGCCCCTCGGGAGGTTCAAGAGACCCAGTACTTC	CSAPREVQETQYF
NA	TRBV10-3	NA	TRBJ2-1	TGTGCCATCAGTGCCGCGGGACAGAGCTCCTACAATGAGCAGTTCTTC	CAISAAGQSSYNEQFF
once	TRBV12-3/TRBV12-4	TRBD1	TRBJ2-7	TGTGCCAGCAGTCTGGGACAGGGGGCTGTGCAGTACTTC	CASSLGQGAVQYF
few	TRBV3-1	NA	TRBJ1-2	TGTGCCAGCAGCCATAGGGACTATGGCTACACCTTC	CASSHRDYGYTF
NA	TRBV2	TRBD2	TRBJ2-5	TGTGCCAGTGGACTAGCCATCAGGGGAAATGAGCAGTACTTC	CASGLAIRGNEQYF
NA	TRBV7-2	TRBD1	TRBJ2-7	TGTGCCAGCAGCCACCGGACGGGACAGATGGTCTACGAGCAGTACTTC	CASSHRTGQMVYEQYF
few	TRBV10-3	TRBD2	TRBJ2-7	TGTGCCATCAGTGAGTCTACGACGGGGGGAGACGAGCAGTACTTC	CAISESTTGGDEQYF
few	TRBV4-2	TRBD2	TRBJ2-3	TGTGCCAGCAGCCTACTAGCGGGAGACCTTACTAGCACAGATACGCAGTATTTT	CASSLLAGDLTSTDTQYF
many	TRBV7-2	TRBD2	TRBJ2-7	TGTGCCAGCAGTCTGACTAGCAGCCACGAGCAGTACTTC	CASSLTSSHEQYF
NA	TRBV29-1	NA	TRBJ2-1	TGCAGCGCCGCCCCAGGCAATGAGCAGTTCTTC	CSAAPGNEQFF
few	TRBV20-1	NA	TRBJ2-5	TGCAGTGCTAGAGATTGGGGACGTCCCATGCAAGAGACCCAGTACTTC	CSARDWGRPMQETQYF
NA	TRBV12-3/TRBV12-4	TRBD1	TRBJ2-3	TGTGCCAGCAGAGTTAAAAGGGGGACAGGAAAAGCAGATACGCAGTATTTT	CASRVKRGTGKADTQYF
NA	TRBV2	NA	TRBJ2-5	TGTGCCAGCAGCCGACAACCTGGGGAGACCCAGTACTTC	CASSRQPGETQYF
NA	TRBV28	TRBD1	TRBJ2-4	TGTGCCAGCAGTCCCCCGGGACAGGGTAACATTCAGTACTTC	CASSPPGQGNIQYF
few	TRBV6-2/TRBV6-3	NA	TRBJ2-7	TGTGCCACCCAACGGGGGGCTTTCTACGAGCAGTACTTC	CATQRGAFYEQYF
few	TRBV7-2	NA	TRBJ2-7	TGTGCCAGCAGCTTAGTTGGTCTAGACTCCTACGAGCAGTACTTC	CASSLVGLDSYEQYF